The 29 T cell receptor beta chains below come from one sample, sequenced in a study of blood T cell repertoires in COVID-19. Libraries were prepared by immunoSEQ multiplex PCR; TCRdb keeps only in-frame clonotypes and omits some of them. The repertoire holds about 360,000 clones, with about 88% as singletons. The sequenced material came from peripheral blood. These receptors were collected from a human donor in a cohort sampled during active COVID-19.

The gene calls are TRBV6-5 and TRBJ2-7, with D possibly being TRBD2 (6 bases). The CDR3 covers 14 residues. Trimming pared 6 bases from V and 7 bases from J, leaving 19 bases between. CDR1 and CDR2 (germline): MNHEY, SVGAGI. The CDR3 nucleotides read TGTGCCAGCAGCTGGGGTACCGTAAGCGGGGAGCAGTACTTC. As protein: CASSWGTVSGEQYF.

The J gene is TRBJ2-1, the V gene TRBV5-1; 12 bases align to TRBD2. Germline V gives CDR1 SGHRS, CDR2 YFSETQ. V was pared by 5 bases and J by 9 bases, with 6 bases of the junction left unmatched. There are 14 residues in the CDR3. This CDR3 is CASRSTSGGGEQFF. DNA for the CDR3: TGCGCCAGCAGGTCGACTAGCGGGGGCGGTGAGCAGTTCTTC.

The DNA for the CDR3 is TGTGCCAGCACAGGGGATGGGACAGATACGCAGTATTTT. As protein: CASTGDGTDTQYF. The V call is TRBV12-3 or TRBV12-4, the J call TRBJ2-3; D may be TRBD1 (6 bases). Trimming cost V 7 bases and J 3 bases, with 11 bases left between them. The CDR3 is made up of 13 amino acids.

The chain joins TRBV6-1 to TRBJ1-4; 8 nucleotides match TRBD1. In germline, CDR1 is MNHNS, CDR2 SASEGT. This CDR3 has 17 residues. After removal of 3 bases from V and 4 bases from J, the junction contained 10 bases not matched to a gene. Here the CDR3 reads CASSDPPTTGVNEKLFF. The CDR3 nucleotides read TGTGCCAGCAGTGACCCACCTACGACAGGGGTTAATGAAAAACTGTTTTTT.

As for this clone: Distinct nucleotide sequences in the sample also encode this CDR3. The chain links TRBV19 to TRBJ1-2; the D gene is possibly TRBD1 (6 bases). From germline, CDR1 is LNHDA and CDR2 SQIVND (reference sequence). Trimming stripped 1 base from V and 0 bases from J, with 6 bases between. The CDR3 totals 14 residues. The CDR3 loop is CASSIGTANYGYTF. For the CDR3, the DNA is TGTGCCAGTAGTATAGGGACAGCTAACTATGGCTACACCTTC.

This clone was counted between two and nine times. The genes are TRBV18 and TRBJ2-7; D is unresolved. Per germline, CDR1 KGHSH and CDR2 LQKENI. Deletions cut 3 bases from V and 6 bases from J, with 9 bases between. CDR3 length: 12 amino acids. The CDR3 spells CASSPSVAEQYF. The CDR3 DNA sequence: TGTGCCAGCTCACCCAGCGTAGCCGAGCAGTACTTC. Supplemented by reference TRBV18 and TRBJ2-7, the full variable domain reads NAGVMQNPRHLVRRRGQEARLRCSPMKGHSHVYWYRQLPEEGLKFMVYLQKENIIDESGMPKERFSAEFPKEGPSILRIQQVVRGDSAAYFCASSPSVAEQYFGPGTRLTVT.

The chain employs TRBV27 and TRBJ2-1; 14 bases line up with TRBD2. V dropped 7 bases and J dropped 6; count of bases not matched to a gene: 2. This CDR3 is 14 amino acids long. In germline, CDR1 is MNHEY, CDR2 SMNVEV (reference sequence). CDR3 sequence (DNA): TGTGCCAGCACGACTAGCGGGGGGGCCAATGAGCAGTTCTTC. Protein product: CASTTSGGANEQFF.

The chain links TRBV19 to TRBJ2-1; TRBD2 matches at 9 bases. The length of the CDR3 is 16 residues. With V trimmed by 7 bases and J by 1 base, 8 bases remained unmatched. Germline values: CDR1 LNHDA, CDR2 SQIVND (reference sequence). Here the CDR3 DNA reads TGTGCCAGTAAACCATCCGCGGGAGGGTCCTACAATGAGCAGTTCTTC. Translated, it gives CASKPSAGGSYNEQFF.

This clone was recorded only once. The gene calls are TRBV30 and TRBJ1-3; 8 bases fit TRBD1. V lost 7 bases, J lost 1 base, and 15 bases stayed unmatched. Germline lookup yields CDR1 GTSNPN and CDR2 SVGIG (reference sequence). CDR3 length: 17 residues. The CDR3 region has the DNA TGTGCCTCCACCGGGACAGGAAAATTTGGGTCTGGAAACACCATATATTTT. This gives the protein CASTGTGKFGSGNTIYF.

The chain employs TRBV6-1 and TRBJ2-1; 7 nucleotides line up with TRBD2. V gave up 2 bases and J gave up 1 base; unmatched junction bases: 2. The germline CDR1 and CDR2 sequences are MNHNS and SASEGT. The CDR3 consists of 15 residues. The chain's CDR3 is CASSEPAGSYNEQFF. For the CDR3, the DNA is TGTGCCAGCAGTGAACCAGCGGGGTCCTACAATGAGCAGTTCTTC.

V gene TRBV30 combines with J gene TRBJ2-5; 8 positions match TRBD1. CDR1 and CDR2 (germline): GTSNPN, SVGIG (reference sequence). This CDR3 is 15 amino acids long. Germline trimming cut 2 bases from V and 6 bases from J; bases unmatched to any gene: 11. The CDR3: CAWSSGGEGWKTQYF. The CDR3 coding sequence is TGTGCCTGGAGTTCAGGGGGCGAGGGGTGGAAGACCCAGTACTTC.

The genes are TRBV5-1 and TRBJ2-1, with a tentative D call TRBD1 (6 bases). The CDR3 has 14 residues. V lost 4 bases, J lost 0 bases, and 8 bases lay in between. Germline V gene sequence: CDR1 SGHRS, CDR2 YFSETQ. CDR3 DNA: TGCGCCAGCAGCGGACAGCCCTCCTACAATGAGCAGTTCTTC. Amino acids: CASSGQPSYNEQFF.

The chain is built from TRBV5-1 and TRBJ1-2; 9 bases line up with TRBD1. Germline lookup yields CDR1 SGHRS and CDR2 YFSETQ. V lost 4 bases, J lost 7 bases, and 14 bases stayed unmatched. This CDR3 comprises 16 residues. The CDR3 DNA is TGCGCCAGCAGCACGAACCCCACGACAGGGGGTGGTGGCTACACCTTC. Translating gives CASSTNPTTGGGGYTF. The variable domain in full, completed from reference TRBV5-1 and TRBJ1-2, reads KAGVTQTPRYLIKTRGQQVTLSCSPISGHRSVSWYQQTPGQGLQFLFEYFSETQRNKGNFPGRFSGRQFSNSRSEMNVSTLELGDSALYLCASSTNPTTGGGGYTFGSGTRLTVV.

This clone showed up just a few times. The CDR3 sequence is CASSLRVDDQPQHF. In DNA form, the CDR3 reads TGTGCCAGCTCGCTGAGGGTTGACGATCAGCCCCAGCATTTT. The chain links TRBV18 to TRBJ1-5; D uncertain. Germline values: CDR1 KGHSH, CDR2 LQKENI. This CDR3 is built from 14 residues. Trimming removed 6 bases from V and 5 bases from J, with 14 bases in between.

The V call is TRBV12-3 or TRBV12-4, the J call TRBJ2-7; D not resolved. Trimming stripped 5 bases from V and 2 bases from J, with 10 bases between. The CDR3 runs to 13 residues. The CDR3 nucleotides read TGTGCCAGCAGTATAGAACAAGCCTACGAGCAGTACTTC. This gives the protein CASSIEQAYEQYF.

V usage is TRBV4-2 and J usage is TRBJ2-4, with TRBD1 identical over 7 bases. Trimming cost V 3 bases and J 8 bases; bases outside gene matches: 1. CDR1 is LGHNA, CDR2 YNFKEQ, per germline. This CDR3 has 12 residues. The CDR3 loop reads CASSQDRYIQYF. The CDR3 DNA follows: TGTGCCAGCAGCCAGGACAGGTACATTCAGTACTTC.

Written as DNA, the CDR3 is TGTGCCAGCAACCCTCGCGGTGCACATACGCAGTATTTT. It codes for CASNPRGAHTQYF. The chain combines TRBV13 with TRBJ2-3; no definite D call. Per the germline V gene, CDR1 is PRHDT and CDR2 is FYEKMQ (reference sequence). CDR3 length: 13 residues. Trimming pared 7 bases from V and 7 bases from J, leaving 15 bases between.

The chain has TRBV30 and TRBJ2-7, with D possibly matching TRBD2 (5 bases). Germline V gene data show CDR1 as GTSNPN and CDR2 as SVGIG (reference sequence). The V and J ends lost 3 bases and 4 bases respectively, with 13 bases between them. The CDR3 is 13 amino acids. CDR3 DNA sequence: TGTGCCTGGAGGGGCGTTAGGAGGTACGAGCAGTACTTC. Translation: CAWRGVRRYEQYF.

The chain is built from TRBV4-1 and TRBJ2-1; the match to TRBD1 covers 8 bases. The CDR3 is made up of 17 amino acids. With V trimmed by 6 bases and J by 1 base, 11 bases remained unmatched. CDR1 is MGHRA and CDR2 is YSYEKL in the germline V gene. CDR3 sequence reads: CASSTRGTGISYNEQFF. DNA for the CDR3: TGCGCCAGCAGTACCCGGGGGACAGGTATTTCCTACAATGAGCAGTTCTTC.

The rearrangement links TRBV21-1 to TRBJ1-5; TRBD1, the table's D call, was not compared with the DNA. TRBV21-1 is classified as a pseudogene. The length of the CDR3 is 21 residues. The CDR3 sequence: CASSPRGVRGLQYHSNQPQHF. Written as DNA, the CDR3 is TGTGCCAGCAGCCCACGGGGGGTCAGGGGGCTTCAATACCATAGCAATCAGCCCCAGCATTTT.

This chain connects TRBV29-1 to TRBJ1-2; a possible D gene is TRBD1 (5 bases). Trimming cost V 5 bases and J 7 bases, with 17 bases left between them. The CDR3 has 13 residues. Germline-derived CDR1 and CDR2 are SQVTM and ANQGSEA. The CDR3 nucleotides read TGCAGCGTTTCAGAGATTCAGGGAGGTGGCTACACCTTC. This encodes CSVSEIQGGGYTF.

V and J are TRBV2 and TRBJ1-2, with D uncertain. This CDR3 has 14 amino acids. Trimming shortened V by 3 bases and J by 6 bases, and 14 bases separated the two germline ends. Germline CDR1 is SNHLY and CDR2 is FYNNEI. The DNA of the CDR3 is TGTGCCAGCAGTGATCTAGAGGCGGAGAATGGCTACACCTTC. It translates to CASSDLEAENGYTF.

The rearrangement joins TRBV12-3 or TRBV12-4 to TRBJ2-7, with no clear D. V lost 6 bases and J lost 3, with 9 bases in between. This CDR3 contains 12 residues. CDR3 sequence (DNA): TGTGCCAGCAGCGGCGACAACTACGAGCAGTACTTC. Protein: CASSGDNYEQYF.

J is TRBJ2-1 and V is TRBV7-8; 7 nucleotides match TRBD2. J gave up 5 bases and V 3 bases, and 10 bases lay outside the gene matches. The CDR3 contains 16 residues. Germline CDR1 and CDR2: SGHVS and FQNEAQ. The CDR3 DNA sequence: TGTGCCAGCAGCTTGGAGGCGGGAGAGGGGCACAATGAGCAGTTCTTC. Its protein product is CASSLEAGEGHNEQFF. Filled out from reference TRBV7-8 and TRBJ2-1, the complete variable domain reads GAGVSQSPRYKVAKRGQDVALRCDPISGHVSLFWYQQALGQGPEFLTYFQNEAQLDKSGLPSDRFFAERPEGSVSTLKIQRTQQEDSAVYLCASSLEAGEGHNEQFFGPGTRLTVL.

This chain connects TRBV9 to TRBJ2-7, with D tentatively TRBD2 (5 bases). Germline V gene lookup returns CDR1 SGDLS and CDR2 YYNGEE. The CDR3 loop spans 13 amino acids. V lost 4 bases and J lost 3, with 11 bases in between. CDR3 in amino acids: CASSPGIRYEQYF. In DNA, the CDR3 is TGTGCCAGCAGCCCGGGGATCCGCTACGAGCAGTACTTC.

In nucleotides, the CDR3 is TGTGCCAGCAGTGCTTACAGGGGGCAGGGCAATCAGCCCCAGCATTTT. The encoded protein is CASSAYRGQGNQPQHF. The chain links TRBV6-1 to TRBJ1-5, with 9 bases that match TRBD1. V shed 4 bases and J 2 bases; nucleotides not matched to a gene: 6. Germline lookup yields CDR1 MNHNS and CDR2 SASEGT. CDR3 size: 16 residues.

V usage is TRBV7-7 and J usage is TRBJ2-3, with 8 bases lining up with TRBD2. Germline loops: CDR1 SSHAT, CDR2 FNYEAQ (reference sequence). The CDR3 is 14 residues long. The J segment lost 2 bases and the V segment lost 5 bases, leaving 3 bases of the junction unmatched. CDR3 nucleotides: TGTGCCAGCAGCCCAGGACTAGCCACAGATACGCAGTATTTT. As protein: CASSPGLATDTQYF.

The chain uses TRBV5-1 and TRBJ1-1, with D tentatively TRBD1 (6 bases). This CDR3 is 15 amino acids long. Deletions cut 1 base from V and 1 base from J, with 11 bases between. Germline V gives CDR1 SGHRS, CDR2 YFSETQ. The CDR3 DNA follows: TGCGCCAGCAGCTTGATAGGACAGTGGAACACTGAAGCTTTCTTT. It encodes CASSLIGQWNTEAFF.

This chain uses TRBV25-1 with TRBJ2-5; 11 nucleotides match TRBD1. The trim removed 7 bases at V and 5 bases at J, leaving 6 bases unmatched. The CDR3 contains 14 residues. Germline CDR1 and CDR2: MGHDK and SYGVNS. In DNA, the CDR3 is TGTGCCAGCACTGGACAGGGGGCATGGGAGACCCAGTACTTC. Residues: CASTGQGAWETQYF.